Below, 21 T cell receptor beta chains from the same sample are listed, as sequenced in a study of T-cell memory formation after mild COVID-19. TCRdb fed the 5' RACE reads into MiXCR, producing one record per CDR3 protein. The top ten hold less than 30% of the sample, which has about 270,000 distinct CDR3 sequences, roughly 17% seen once. Material: PBMCs or a T cell subset sorted from them (not recorded which). These TCRs come from a man aged 18 to 29 who had mild COVID-19 (a few samples of this study predate the infection). Cell type and time point are not known.

The chain has TRBV6-1 and TRBJ2-7; D might be TRBD1 (6 bases). Trimming left V 4 bases short and J 1 base short, with 11 bases between. Germline CDR1 is MNHNS and CDR2 is SASEGT. The CDR3 length is 14 residues. The CDR3 bases are TGTGCCAGCAGTGCTCAGGGGTCGTCCTACGAGCAGTACGTC. It codes for CASSAQGSSYEQYV.

The chain uses TRBV9 and TRBJ1-5, with D possibly being TRBD1 (6 bases). The CDR3 is 15 residues long. Germline V gene sequence: CDR1 SGDLS, CDR2 YYNGEE. V gave up 3 bases and J gave up 2 bases, with 12 bases separating them. This CDR3 is CASSDDRSCNQPQHF. The CDR3 DNA reads as TGTGCCAGCAGCGACGACAGGAGTTGCAATCAGCCCCAGCATTTT.

This clonotype was seen a few times. The chain has TRBV20-1 and TRBJ1-2; no clear D gene. CDR1 is DFQATT and CDR2 is SNEGSKA in the germline V gene (reference sequence). V was shortened by 1 base and J by 5 bases, with 8 bases between the two germline ends. The CDR3 has 12 residues. CDR3 sequence reads: CSARVGGYGYTF. Written as DNA, the CDR3 is TGCAGTGCTAGAGTGGGCGGGTATGGCTACACCTTC.

In this sample, this clonotype turned up a few times. The chain recombines TRBV10-3 with TRBJ2-1; TRBD1 might be the D (5 bases). The germline V and J ends were trimmed by 9 bases and 9 bases, with 15 bases remaining between them. Germline V lookup: CDR1 ENHRY, CDR2 SYGVKD. The CDR3 is made up of 12 amino acids. CDR3: CAISTRGGEQFF. As DNA, the CDR3 is TGTGCCATATCGACAAGGGGTGGTGAGCAGTTCTTC.

This chain joins TRBV6-5 and TRBJ2-1; D is unresolved. CDR3 length: 12 residues. The ends were cut back, 2 bases at V and 8 bases at J, with 7 bases in the middle. CDR1 MNHEY and CDR2 SVGAGI come from the germline V gene. CDR3 sequence (DNA): TGTGCCAGCAGTTACCCACCGGATGAGCAGTTCTTC. It yields the protein CASSYPPDEQFF.

The chain carries TRBV4-3 and TRBJ1-2; D perhaps matches TRBD1 (5 bases). The ends were cut back, 2 bases at V and 4 bases at J, with 17 bases in the middle. The CDR3 spans 16 residues. Germline assignment: CDR1 LGHNA and CDR2 YSLEER. DNA for the CDR3: TGCGCCAGCAGCCAACCCGGGGGGGTACTGGGCTATGGCTACACCTTC. It specifies CASSQPGGVLGYGYTF.

The V gene is TRBV7-3, the J gene TRBJ2-5; 10 bases align to TRBD2. Germline values: CDR1 SGHTA, CDR2 FQGTGA. The CDR3 consists of 15 residues. The trim removed 5 bases at V and 5 bases at J, leaving 8 bases unmatched. CDR3 in DNA: TGTGCCAGCAGCATCAGCGGGGGGGCAGGGGAGACCCAGTACTTC. It translates to CASSISGGAGETQYF.

With respect to this clonotype: The junction shows a germline mismatch at one end, possibly a read error. The chain has TRBV28 and TRBJ2-1; 9 nucleotides line up with TRBD2. There are 13 residues in the CDR3. Germline V CDR1 and CDR2: MDHEN, SYDVKM. DNA of the CDR3: TGTGCCACCAGTAGCGGGGGTTCCAATGAGCAGTTCTTC. Its protein is CATSSGGSNEQFF.

The chain links TRBV6-5 to TRBJ1-1; no reliable D call. The length of the CDR3 is 15 residues. With 6 bases removed from V and 5 bases from J, the gap between germline ends came to 19 bases. Germline lookup yields CDR1 MNHEY and CDR2 SVGAGI. The CDR3, as DNA: TGTGCCAGCAGCCGCTTCATCGGGGAGCTAACTGAAGCTTTCTTT. This gives the protein CASSRFIGELTEAFF.

The rearrangement joins TRBV6-2 or TRBV6-3 to TRBJ1-1; 8 bases fit TRBD1. The trim removed 5 bases at V and 1 base at J, leaving 12 bases unmatched. This CDR3 spans 17 amino acids. Germline V CDR1 and CDR2: MNHEY, SVGEGT. Here the CDR3 DNA reads TGTGCCAGCAGTACTGGACAGGGCCGTAGAAGGAACACTGAAGCTTTCTTT. Translation gives CASSTGQGRRRNTEAFF.

This clonotype was counted a few times. The chain uses TRBV27 and TRBJ2-1, with a tentative D call TRBD1 (6 bases). CDR1 and CDR2 from the germline V gene are MNHEY and SMNVEV (reference sequence). The CDR3 runs to 13 residues. Trimming removed 4 bases from V and 6 bases from J, with 10 bases in between. CDR3 DNA sequence: TGTGCCAGCAGTTCCCGGACAGCCAATGAGCAGTTCTTC. It yields the protein CASSSRTANEQFF.

The table lists this clonotype with many counts. CDR3 sequence: CSGLVGSYEQYF. As DNA, the CDR3 is TGCAGCGGTTTGGTCGGCTCCTACGAGCAGTACTTC. The rearrangement uses TRBV29-1 and TRBJ2-7; D ambiguous. The CDR3 is 12 amino acids. Between the trimmed V and J ends, which lost 7 bases and 0 bases, there was a span of 10 bases. Per the germline V gene, CDR1 is SQVTM and CDR2 is ANQGSEA.

The genes are TRBV6-4 and TRBJ2-1; 11 nucleotides agree with TRBD1. Trimming at V came to 6 bases and at J to 7 bases, leaving 5 bases not matched to a gene. Germline assignment: CDR1 MRHNA and CDR2 SNTAGT. The CDR3 length is 14 residues. CDR3: CASRPGQGENEQFF. The CDR3 DNA reads as TGTGCCAGCAGGCCGGGACAGGGGGAGAATGAGCAGTTCTTC.

The gene calls are TRBV10-1 and TRBJ2-7; D may be TRBD2 (7 bases). CDR1 and CDR2 from the germline V gene are WNHNN and SYGVQD (reference sequence). V lost 3 bases and J 5 bases, leaving 14 bases between the germline ends. CDR3 length equals 14 residues. CDR3 sequence reads: CASSERRGPHEQYF. CDR3 bases: TGCGCCAGCAGTGAAAGGCGGGGGCCCCACGAGCAGTACTTC.

This clonotype was detected a few times. The rearrangement uses TRBV5-1 and TRBJ1-5; D gene uncertain. Trimming cost V 4 bases and J 9 bases, with 17 bases left between them. This CDR3 has 14 residues. Per the germline V gene, CDR1 is SGHRS and CDR2 is YFSETQ. The CDR3: CASSPDVAIGPQHF. For the CDR3, the DNA is TGCGCCAGCAGCCCGGACGTCGCTATCGGGCCCCAGCATTTT.

This clonotype was observed a handful of times. This chain joins TRBV29-1 and TRBJ2-1, with D possibly called TRBD1 or TRBD2 (5 bases each). Germline CDR1 and CDR2: SQVTM and ANQGSEA. The CDR3 contains 14 residues. The V end was cut by 0 bases, the J end by 7 bases, with 13 bases between. Here the CDR3 reads CSVEDLNRRNEQFF. The CDR3, as DNA: TGCAGCGTTGAAGATCTTAACAGGAGGAATGAGCAGTTCTTC.

J is TRBJ2-7 and V is TRBV28; D tentatively reads TRBD1 or TRBD2 (6 bases each). Germline CDR1 and CDR2: MDHEN and SYDVKM. The length of the CDR3 is 15 residues. V dropped 6 bases and J dropped 0 bases, with 15 bases sitting between them. The CDR3 nucleotides are TGTGCCAGCAGCCGAGGGGGGCTGAGCTCCTACGAGCAGTACGTC. This gives the protein CASSRGGLSSYEQYV.

The chain combines TRBV5-1 with TRBJ2-7; TRBD2 matches 12 bases. The J segment lost 3 bases and the V segment lost 1 base, leaving 5 bases of the junction unmatched. This CDR3 has 16 amino acids. Germline CDR1 and CDR2: SGHRS and YFSETQ. This CDR3 is CASSLLTSGGNYEQYF. The DNA of the CDR3 is TGCGCCAGCAGCTTGCTGACTAGCGGGGGCAACTACGAGCAGTACTTC.

The chain recombines TRBV5-1 with TRBJ2-2; D is undetermined. The length of the CDR3 is 13 residues. V was pared by 6 bases and J by 3 bases, with 9 bases between. The germline gives CDR1 SGHRS, CDR2 YFSETQ. The CDR3 region is CASKVGYTGELFF. CDR3 sequence (DNA): TGCGCCAGCAAAGTGGGATACACCGGGGAGCTGTTTTTT.

As concerns this clonotype: The conserved phenylalanine or tryptophan normally closing the CDR3 is absent here, so this likely arose from a read error. The chain is built from TRBV20-1 and TRBJ1-2; a weak D match, TRBD1 (5 bases). The germline V gene encodes CDR1 DFQATT and CDR2 SNEGSKA (reference sequence). The CDR3 has 11 residues. The V end lost 4 bases, the J end lost 5 bases, and 8 bases lay between the germline ends. The CDR3 nucleotides read TGCAGTGCTAAGACAGAGTATGGCTACACCTGC. Amino acids: CSAKTEYGYTC.

The chain combines TRBV4-1 with TRBJ2-4; 8 bases fit TRBD2. V lost 1 base and J lost 5; bases outside the gene matches: 1. Looked up from germline, CDR1 is MGHRA and CDR2 is YSYEKL. The CDR3 loop spans 14 amino acids. Here the CDR3 DNA reads TGCGCCAGCAGCCAAGGCGGGGGGCAAAACATTCAGTACTTC. Its translation: CASSQGGGQNIQYF.